A single sample is the source of the 29 T cell receptor beta chains below, sequenced in a study of identifying expanded T cells in peripheral blood. Only in-frame clones appear in the TCRdb table, and some are missing; sequencing was by immunoSEQ multiplex PCR. The sample holds approximately 85,000 clones, about four fifths seen once. The sample comprised blood. The receptor source for this set is a person aged 18-69 years in good health.

V gene TRBV12-1 combines with J gene TRBJ1-5; the D call of TRBD1 is as the table states it, not checked on the DNA. TRBV12-1 is a listed pseudogene. This CDR3 spans 18 amino acids. The chain's CDR3 is CASNTGVTGIKGDQPQHF. The CDR3 DNA is TGTGCCAGCAATACCGGGGTTACAGGGATAAAAGGTGATCAGCCCCAGCATTTT.

This rearrangement joins TRBV28 to TRBJ1-3; 7 nucleotides align to TRBD1. The V segment lost 7 bases and the J segment 0 bases; nucleotides outside the gene matches: 9. The length of the CDR3 is 16 residues. Germline CDR1 and CDR2: MDHEN and SYDVKM. CDR3 amino acids: CASTPGTVSSGNTIYF. CDR3 DNA: TGTGCCAGCACCCCTGGGACAGTTTCCTCTGGAAACACCATATATTTT. The entire variable domain, with the rest obtained from reference TRBV28 and TRBJ1-3, is as follows: DVKVTQSSRYLVKRTGEKVFLECVQDMDHENMFWYRQDPGLGLRLIYFSYDVKMKEKGDIPEGYSVSREKKERFSLILESASTNQTSMYLCASTPGTVSSGNTIYFGEGSWLTVV.

The chain combines TRBV19 with TRBJ1-5, with 8 bases aligning to TRBD1. The CDR3 runs 13 residues. The germline V gene encodes CDR1 LNHDA and CDR2 SQIVND (reference sequence). The V gene end was trimmed by 3 bases and the J gene end by 14 bases; junction bases not matched to a gene: 9. The CDR3 region is CASSIQGAPVEHF. CDR3 nucleotides: TGTGCCAGTAGTATTCAGGGGGCCCCGGTGGAGCATTTT. The full variable domain, with the rest looked up from reference TRBV19 and TRBJ1-5, is DGGITQSPKYLFRKEGQNVTLSCEQNLNHDAMYWYRQDPGQGLRLIYYSQIVNDFQKGDIAEGYSVSREKKESFPLTVTSAQKNPTAFYLCASSIQGAPVEHFGDGTRLSIL.

V and J are TRBV19 and TRBJ2-1; 9 positions match TRBD2. The germline gives CDR1 LNHDA, CDR2 SQIVND (reference sequence). Trimming removed 3 bases from V and 7 bases from J; junction bases left unmatched: 7. The CDR3 covers 15 residues. The CDR3 protein is CASSIIAGENNEQFF. CDR3 bases: TGTGCCAGTAGTATCATAGCGGGAGAGAATAATGAGCAGTTCTTC. Drawing the rest from reference TRBV19 and TRBJ2-1, the complete variable domain is DGGITQSPKYLFRKEGQNVTLSCEQNLNHDAMYWYRQDPGQGLRLIYYSQIVNDFQKGDIAEGYSVSREKKESFPLTVTSAQKNPTAFYLCASSIIAGENNEQFFGPGTRLTVL.

This chain connects TRBV7-9 to TRBJ1-1; weak D call: TRBD1 (5 bases). The CDR3 is 14 residues long. The germline CDR1 and CDR2 sequences are SEHNR and FQNEAQ (reference sequence). Trimming left V 7 bases short and J 3 bases short, with 15 bases between. The CDR3 DNA sequence: TGTGCCAGCAAGATAGCCCAGGGTTACACTGAAGCTTTCTTT. This codes for CASKIAQGYTEAFF.

The V and J genes are TRBV7-3 and TRBJ2-1; no clear D. The CDR3 has 15 residues. CDR1 and CDR2 (germline): SGHTA, FQGTGA. V lost 0 bases, J lost 5 bases, and 11 bases lay in between. The DNA for the CDR3 is TGTGCCAGCAGCTTAACGTCGGCCTCGAACAATGAGCAGTTCTTC. Translation: CASSLTSASNNEQFF.

On this clone: The identical CDR3 is also encoded by other nucleotide sequences in the sample. The chain links TRBV7-9 to TRBJ2-3; maybe TRBD2 (6 bases). The CDR3 is made up of 14 amino acids. Germline V gene data show CDR1 as SEHNR and CDR2 as FQNEAQ (reference sequence). Trimming cost V 0 bases and J 5 bases, with 9 bases left between them. Here the CDR3 reads CASSLAGGGDTQYF. The CDR3 DNA reads as TGTGCCAGCAGCTTAGCGGGAGGCGGAGATACGCAGTATTTT.

The rearrangement joins TRBV9 to TRBJ2-2; 8 bases are shared with TRBD2. The CDR3 is 15 amino acids. Germline assignment: CDR1 SGDLS and CDR2 YYNGEE. J gave up 6 bases and V 0 bases, and 4 bases lay outside the gene matches. The CDR3 spells CASSVGAGEAGELFF. CDR3 DNA: TGTGCCAGCAGCGTAGGAGCGGGAGAGGCCGGGGAGCTGTTTTTT.

The V and J genes are TRBV2 and TRBJ1-4, with D uncertain. Germline V gene sequence: CDR1 SNHLY, CDR2 FYNNEI. This CDR3 contains 13 residues. Deletions cut 4 bases from V and 7 bases from J, with 10 bases between. Written as DNA, the CDR3 is TGTGCCAGCAGTGCTTTGGGAGTTGAAAAACTGTTTTTT. It specifies CASSALGVEKLFF.

The chain carries TRBV11-3 and TRBJ2-2; weak D call: TRBD1 (6 bases). Germline V lookup: CDR1 SGHNT, CDR2 YENEEA. This CDR3 has 14 residues. V shed 4 bases and J shed 7 bases, with 13 bases lying between them. Here the CDR3 reads CASSSRGPFGELFF. CDR3 nucleotide sequence: TGTGCCAGCAGCTCCAGGGGTCCCTTCGGGGAGCTGTTTTTT.

The chain is built from TRBV27 and TRBJ2-5; 13 bases line up with TRBD2. Germline lookup yields CDR1 MNHEY and CDR2 SMNVEV (reference sequence). The CDR3 is 17 amino acids. J lost 7 bases, V lost 5 bases, and 13 bases had no gene match. The CDR3 sequence: CASSLSVGTSGTGTQYF. CDR3 sequence (DNA): TGTGCCAGCAGTCTCTCCGTCGGGACTAGCGGGACTGGGACCCAGTACTTC.

The chain carries TRBV2 and TRBJ2-1, with 9 nucleotides matching TRBD2. The V and J ends lost 5 bases and 8 bases, in that order; junction bases with no gene match: 7. This CDR3 contains 14 residues. CDR1 is SNHLY and CDR2 is FYNNEI in the germline V gene. CDR3 coding DNA: TGTGCCAGCAGTCTAGCGGGGCCCGCCGATGAGCAGTTCTTC. Residues: CASSLAGPADEQFF.

The chain joins TRBV28 to TRBJ1-2; tentatively, D is TRBD1 (6 bases). Germline values: CDR1 MDHEN, CDR2 SYDVKM. Between the trimmed V and J ends, which lost 5 bases and 6 bases, there was a span of 16 bases. The length of the CDR3 is 14 residues. The CDR3 DNA follows: TGTGCCAGCAGTCCCGCGGGGGGCGCAGATGGCTACACCTTC. It codes for CASSPAGGADGYTF.

The rearrangement joins TRBV7-6 to TRBJ2-3, with TRBD1 identical over 8 bases. The CDR3 covers 16 residues. Looked up from germline, CDR1 is SGHVS and CDR2 is FNYEAQ. V gave up 6 bases and J gave up 0 bases; unmatched junction bases: 8. This CDR3 is CASRSATGASTDTQYF. For the CDR3, the DNA is TGTGCCAGCAGATCCGCGACAGGGGCTAGCACAGATACGCAGTATTTT.

This chain connects TRBV4-3 to TRBJ1-2; no clear D. CDR1 is LGHNA and CDR2 is YSLEER in the germline V gene. The CDR3 consists of 15 residues. V shed 0 bases and J shed 2 bases, with 10 bases lying between them. The CDR3 DNA reads as TGCGCCAGCAGCCAAGATGGCCCACGGAACTATGGCTACACCTTC. It codes for CASSQDGPRNYGYTF.

The chain carries TRBV4-1 and TRBJ2-1; D uncertain. This CDR3 is built from 16 residues. V was trimmed by 1 base and J by 0 bases, leaving 10 bases between them. Per the germline V gene, CDR1 is MGHRA and CDR2 is YSYEKL. The CDR3 region is CASSQGRLSSYNEQFF. CDR3 in DNA: TGCGCCAGCAGCCAAGGACGGCTCAGCTCCTACAATGAGCAGTTCTTC.

This rearrangement joins TRBV27 to TRBJ2-7; D not resolved. This CDR3 comprises 12 residues. Germline CDR1 reads MNHEY; CDR2 reads SMNVEV (reference sequence). V lost 6 bases to trimming and J lost 3 bases, with 9 bases between them. CDR3 nucleotides: TGTGCCAGCAGGACATCAGGCTACGAGCAGTACTTC. Translating it yields CASRTSGYEQYF.

The CDR3 here is CASSARPGPGGGGYTF. In nucleotides, the CDR3 is TGTGCCAGCAGCGCACGTCCCGGCCCGGGAGGGGGGGGCTACACCTTC. The V gene is TRBV7-2, the J gene TRBJ1-2; D perhaps matches TRBD1 (6 bases). The length of the CDR3 is 16 residues. CDR1 is SGHTA and CDR2 is FQGNSA in the germline V gene. V lost 5 bases and J lost 8, with 24 bases in between.

This sequence joins TRBV6-5 and TRBJ1-2, with TRBD1 matching over 9 bases. The germline gives CDR1 MNHEY, CDR2 SVGAGI. The CDR3 covers 14 residues. Trimming removed 5 bases from V and 5 bases from J; junction bases left unmatched: 6. DNA for the CDR3: TGTGCCAGCAGTCGGGACAGGGAGATTTATGGCTACACCTTC. Its protein product is CASSRDREIYGYTF.

The gene calls are TRBV15 and TRBJ2-1; 13 bases are a match to TRBD2. The germline gives CDR1 LNHNV, CDR2 YYDKDF (reference sequence). The CDR3 covers 15 residues. Trimming at V came to 4 bases and at J to 8 bases, leaving 5 bases not matched to a gene. CDR3 loop: CATSTDGLAGDEQFF. The CDR3 DNA follows: TGTGCCACCAGCACCGACGGACTAGCGGGGGATGAGCAGTTCTTC.

The rearrangement links TRBV6-5 to TRBJ2-1; unclear D gene. CDR3 length equals 14 residues. CDR1 is MNHEY, CDR2 SVGAGI, per germline. V lost 3 bases and J 0 bases, leaving 6 bases between the germline ends. DNA for the CDR3: TGTGCCAGCAGTTATCGCAACTCCTACAATGAGCAGTTCTTC. It encodes CASSYRNSYNEQFF.

The rearrangement links TRBV28 to TRBJ1-2; D not resolved. V lost 10 bases to trimming and J lost 7 bases, with 19 bases between them. The CDR3 has 13 residues. The germline V gene encodes CDR1 MDHEN and CDR2 SYDVKM. This CDR3 reads CATHLEGLGGYTF. DNA for the CDR3: TGTGCCACCCACCTTGAGGGCCTGGGTGGCTACACCTTC.

The chain employs TRBV5-6 and TRBJ2-7; unclear D gene. The CDR3 runs to 14 residues. V lost 3 bases and J 0 bases, leaving 10 bases between the germline ends. Per germline, CDR1 SGHDT and CDR2 YYEEEE. The CDR3 region has the DNA TGTGCCAGCAGCTCCCGAATGTCCTCCTACGAGCAGTACTTC. It encodes CASSSRMSSYEQYF.

CDR3 nucleotides: TGTGCCAGCAGCTGGGCAGGGCGCGGAGAAAAACTGTTTTTT. Amino acids: CASSWAGRGEKLFF. The chain combines TRBV28 with TRBJ1-4; D is possibly TRBD1 (5 bases). The CDR3 runs to 14 residues. V lost 6 bases to trimming and J lost 8 bases, with 16 bases between them. From germline, CDR1 is MDHEN and CDR2 SYDVKM.

Here the CDR3 DNA reads TGTGCCAGCAGTTCCGCCGGGATACAAGAGACCCAGTACTTC. Its translation: CASSSAGIQETQYF. V usage is TRBV27 and J usage is TRBJ2-5, with a possible D match to TRBD2 (5 bases). V lost 4 bases and J lost 2, with 11 bases in between. There are 14 residues in the CDR3. The germline V gene encodes CDR1 MNHEY and CDR2 SMNVEV (reference sequence).

The rearrangement uses TRBV28 and TRBJ2-3, with 10 positions matching TRBD2. V shed 5 bases and J 3 bases; nucleotides not matched to a gene: 8. CDR3 length: 16 residues. Germline V lookup: CDR1 MDHEN, CDR2 SYDVKM. The CDR3 DNA follows: TGTGCCAGCAGTCACCCTAGCGGGAGTGCGACAGATACGCAGTATTTT. Amino acids: CASSHPSGSATDTQYF. Using reference TRBV28 and TRBJ2-3 for the parts outside the CDR3, the full variable domain is DVKVTQSSRYLVKRTGEKVFLECVQDMDHENMFWYRQDPGLGLRLIYFSYDVKMKEKGDIPEGYSVSREKKERFSLILESASTNQTSMYLCASSHPSGSATDTQYFGPGTRLTVL.

This clone was observed a single time. The rearrangement uses TRBV19 and TRBJ2-1, with D uncertain. Germline V gene sequence: CDR1 LNHDA, CDR2 SQIVND (reference sequence). This CDR3 region has 13 residues. Trimming removed 3 bases at V and 7 bases at J, with 10 bases between. This chain's CDR3 is CASSIGGRNEQFF. CDR3 coding DNA: TGTGCCAGTAGTATCGGTGGGCGAAATGAGCAGTTCTTC.

The V and J genes are TRBV19 and TRBJ2-1, with TRBD2 matching 15 bases. J gave up 10 bases and V 6 bases, and 7 bases lay outside the gene matches. CDR3 length: 15 residues. Germline V gene data show CDR1 as LNHDA and CDR2 as SQIVND (reference sequence). The chain's CDR3 is CASRPGTSGRREQFF. In nucleotides, the CDR3 is TGTGCCAGTAGGCCCGGGACTAGCGGGAGGAGAGAGCAGTTCTTC.

The J gene is TRBJ1-5, the V gene TRBV7-6, with D maybe TRBD1 (6 bases). This CDR3 comprises 17 residues. Trimming pared 0 bases from V and 5 bases from J, leaving 17 bases between. Germline V gene data show CDR1 as SGHVS and CDR2 as FNYEAQ. CDR3 loop: CASSLAKPDRYHQPQHF. As DNA, the CDR3 is TGTGCCAGCAGCTTAGCAAAGCCTGACAGGTATCATCAGCCCCAGCATTTT.